A single sample is the source of the 18 T cell receptor beta chains below, sequenced in a study of identical twins. TCRdb re-derived calls from the 5' RACE reads in MiXCR, one entry per CDR3 protein. Here the sample spans about 1.7 million distinct CDR3 sequences, about 32% being singletons. Specimen: cord blood. These receptors all come from a newborn girl in good health.

V is TRBV3-1 and J is TRBJ2-7; no clear D gene. This CDR3 spans 14 amino acids. V was pared by 0 bases and J by 7 bases, with 13 bases between. From germline, CDR1 is LGHDT and CDR2 YNNKEL (reference sequence). The CDR3: CASSQDASYNEQYF. The CDR3 bases are TGTGCCAGCAGCCAAGACGCCTCCTACAATGAGCAGTACTTC.

The V and J genes are TRBV27 and TRBJ2-3; 8 nucleotides agree with TRBD1. The CDR3 contains 15 residues. Germline trimming cut 5 bases from V and 0 bases from J; bases unmatched to any gene: 4. CDR1 is MNHEY, CDR2 SMNVEV, per germline (reference sequence). The CDR3 DNA is TGTGCCAGCAGTGACAGGGGTGGGAGCACAGATACGCAGTATTTT. Amino acid sequence: CASSDRGGSTDTQYF.

The chain employs TRBV7-8 and TRBJ2-1, with TRBD2 matching over 13 bases. The closer fit of TRBJ2-7 to the DNA end suggests the J call may be wrong. CDR1 and CDR2 (germline): SGHVS, FQNEAQ. CDR3 length: 20 residues. The CDR3 region is CASSKRGLAGAPSSYNEQYF. CDR3 coding DNA: TGTGCCAGCAGCAAACGCGGACTAGCGGGAGCCCCGAGCTCCTACAATGAGCAGTACTTC.

This chain uses TRBV6-1 with TRBJ1-5; no firm D call. This CDR3 spans 12 amino acids. CDR1 MNHNS and CDR2 SASEGT come from the germline V gene. Trimming took 6 bases from V and 4 from J, leaving 7 bases between them. This CDR3 is CASRSGNQPQHF. The CDR3 bases are TGTGCCAGCAGGTCGGGGAATCAGCCCCAGCATTTT.

The chain combines TRBV24-1 with TRBJ2-1; 7 bases align to TRBD2. The germline V gene encodes CDR1 KGHDR and CDR2 SFDVKD. This CDR3 contains 13 residues. V lost 2 bases, J lost 9 bases, and 3 bases stayed unmatched. CDR3 sequence (DNA): TGTGCCACCAGTGATTCCGAGCGGGGTGAGCAGTTCTTC. Residues: CATSDSERGEQFF.

The rearrangement uses TRBV6-1 and TRBJ1-5, with no clear D. V lost 6 bases to trimming and J lost 3 bases, with 18 bases between them. The CDR3 runs to 16 residues. The germline gives CDR1 MNHNS, CDR2 SASEGT. This CDR3 is CASSPSTLRPNQPQHF. The DNA for the CDR3 is TGTGCCAGCAGCCCATCGACGCTCAGACCCAATCAGCCCCAGCATTTT.

In regard to this clonotype: This clone may be a read error of a much larger clone one base away. The chain uses TRBV29-1 and TRBJ2-3, with TRBD1 matching over 9 bases. CDR3 length: 17 amino acids. Germline V CDR1 and CDR2: SQVTM, ANQGSEA. The CDR3 loop reads CSVEVGGTGLRTDAQYF. The CDR3, as DNA: TGCAGCGTTGAAGTGGGGGGGACAGGGCTTCGCACAGATGCGCAGTATTTT.

This clonotype was recorded a few times. The chain has TRBV25-1 and TRBJ2-7, with 9 positions matching TRBD2. Trimming removed 4 bases from V and 3 bases from J; junction bases left unmatched: 4. There are 14 residues in the CDR3. The germline gives CDR1 MGHDK, CDR2 SYGVNS. CDR3 DNA sequence: TGTGCCAGCAGTGTAATAGCGGGAGTCTACGAGCAGTACTTC. Translation: CASSVIAGVYEQYF.

The rearrangement joins TRBV9 to TRBJ2-4; D is undetermined. CDR3 length: 15 residues. Deletions cut 4 bases from V and 4 bases from J, with 15 bases between. From germline, CDR1 is SGDLS and CDR2 YYNGEE. DNA of the CDR3: TGTGCCAGCAGCCCGGCCGTCGACCGTAAAAACATTCAGTACTTC. This codes for CASSPAVDRKNIQYF.

In its sample, this clonotype was seen a few times. The V and J genes are TRBV20-1 and TRBJ1-2, with a tentative D call TRBD1 (6 bases). The CDR3 consists of 13 residues. Looked up from germline, CDR1 is DFQATT and CDR2 is SNEGSKA (reference sequence). The V and J ends lost 4 bases and 0 bases respectively, with 9 bases between them. For the CDR3, the DNA is TGCAGTGCTATGGGGGCGTCTAACTATGGCTACACCTTC. Encoded protein: CSAMGASNYGYTF.

The genes are TRBV7-9 and TRBJ2-7, with TRBD1 matching 7 bases. The CDR3 is made up of 15 amino acids. After removal of 7 bases from V and 4 bases from J, the junction contained 13 bases not matched to a gene. Germline CDR1 reads SEHNR; CDR2 reads FQNEAQ (reference sequence). The CDR3 sequence: CASIKAGTEKYEQYF. Written as DNA, the CDR3 is TGTGCCAGCATCAAAGCCGGGACAGAGAAATACGAGCAGTACTTC. The variable domain in full, completed from reference TRBV7-9 and TRBJ2-7, reads DTGVSQNPRHKITKRGQNVTFRCDPISEHNRLYWYRQTLGQGPEFLTYFQNEAQLEKSRLLSDRFSAERPKGSFSTLEIQRTEQGDSAMYLCASIKAGTEKYEQYFGPGTRLTVT.

This rearrangement joins TRBV20-1 to TRBJ2-3, with TRBD1 as a possible D gene (8 bases). This CDR3 region has 16 residues. Germline-derived CDR1 and CDR2 are DFQATT and SNEGSKA (reference sequence). Trimming removed 1 base at V and 3 bases at J, with 17 bases between. CDR3 DNA sequence: TGCAGTGCTAGAGCAGGGGGCGGGGGTAGAACAGATACGCAGTATTTT. Amino acids: CSARAGGGGRTDTQYF.

This clonotype was recorded a few times. J is TRBJ1-1 and V is TRBV6-1, with TRBD1 matching 9 bases. J lost 1 base, V lost 4 bases, and 13 bases had no gene match. CDR1 and CDR2 from the germline V gene are MNHNS and SASEGT. The CDR3 extends over 18 amino acids. The CDR3 spells CASSAPWDREAPNTEAFF. The DNA of the CDR3 is TGTGCCAGCAGTGCCCCCTGGGACAGGGAGGCCCCGAACACTGAAGCTTTCTTT.

J is TRBJ1-2 and V is TRBV28, with a possible D match to TRBD1 (6 bases). The germline V gene has CDR1 MDHEN and CDR2 SYDVKM. V lost 7 bases and J 7 bases, leaving 19 bases between the germline ends. The CDR3 is 14 residues long. CDR3 DNA: TGTGCCAGCACGCTCTCTGGGGGCGCGGCTGGCTACACCTTC. Translation gives CASTLSGGAAGYTF.

The sample holds a few counts of this clonotype. The chain joins TRBV4-1 to TRBJ1-1; D gene unclear. The V gene lost 1 base and the J gene lost 1 base, with 16 bases spanning the gap. This CDR3 has 17 amino acids. CDR1 and CDR2 from the germline V gene are MGHRA and YSYEKL. The CDR3 DNA reads as TGCGCCAGCAGCCAAGTATACGGAGTGATCAGGAACACTGAAGCTTTCTTT. Amino acids: CASSQVYGVIRNTEAFF.

This clonotype was seen a few times. This chain uses TRBV5-1 with TRBJ2-7; 9 bases fit TRBD2. CDR3 length: 15 residues. Unmatched junction bases numbered 6, after V lost 4 bases and J lost 1 base. CDR1 and CDR2 from the germline V gene are SGHRS and YFSETQ. CDR3 region: CASSVTSGRSYEQYF. The CDR3, as DNA: TGCGCCAGCAGCGTAACTAGCGGGCGATCCTACGAGCAGTACTTC.

This clonotype was recorded only once. This clone may be a read error of a much larger clone one base away. CDR3 DNA: TGTGCCAGCAGTTTTAAACGGGTCGGTAACTACAATGAGCAGTACTTC. Protein product: CASSFKRVGNYNEQYF. This chain links TRBV12-3 or TRBV12-4 with TRBJ2-7; D not resolved. Deletions cut 3 bases from V and 7 bases from J, with 22 bases between. This CDR3 comprises 16 residues.

This clonotype was seen a few times. The rearrangement uses TRBV7-2 and TRBJ2-1; no reliable D call. Trimming took 0 bases from V and 6 from J, leaving 6 bases between them. Germline-derived CDR1 and CDR2 are SGHTA and FQGNSA. The CDR3 totals 13 residues. CDR3 sequence: CASSLAVVNEQFF. DNA of the CDR3: TGTGCCAGCAGCTTAGCCGTTGTCAATGAGCAGTTCTTC.